A single sample is the source of the 30 T cell receptor beta chains below, sequenced in a study of blood T cells in healthy people across ages. A second PCR, run for roughly 7 to 12 cycles, used a sample-barcoded 5' primer plus a J-beta primer mix. TCRdb reprocessed the 5' RACE reads via MiXCR and lists one record per CDR3 protein. The table lists about 1,800,000 distinct CDR3 sequences, about 28% of them singletons. Material: blood. These receptors came from a woman aged 25 to 39 in good health.

The DNA of the CDR3 is TGCGCCAGCAGCCGGGCGGGAGATGGTGGAGATACGCAGTATTTT. This encodes CASSRAGDGGDTQYF. This sequence joins TRBV4-3 and TRBJ2-3; 7 positions agree with TRBD2. Germline V gene lookup returns CDR1 LGHNA and CDR2 YSLEER. The CDR3 runs to 15 residues. V shed 4 bases, J shed 5 bases, and the junction held 9 bases outside the gene matches.

The V and J genes are TRBV10-3 and TRBJ2-5; TRBD2 matches at 8 bases. Germline V gene data show CDR1 as ENHRY and CDR2 as SYGVKD. CDR3 length: 15 residues. With V trimmed by 6 bases and J by 2 bases, 8 bases remained unmatched. The DNA for the CDR3 is TGTGCCATCAGGTCTGGCGGGGGGCTACAAGAGACCCAGTACTTC. Translating gives CAIRSGGGLQETQYF.

This clonotype was detected a few times. This chain joins TRBV7-2 and TRBJ2-1; TRBD1 matches 7 bases. Germline CDR1 reads SGHTA; CDR2 reads FQGNSA. CDR3 size: 15 residues. The V and J ends lost 1 base and 7 bases, in that order; junction bases with no gene match: 7. CDR3 sequence reads: CASSLEAGGSNEQFF. CDR3 DNA sequence: TGTGCCAGCAGCTTAGAAGCAGGGGGAAGTAATGAGCAGTTCTTC.

A few counts support this clonotype. The genes are TRBV5-5 and TRBJ1-2; weak D call: TRBD1 (6 bases). The germline V gene encodes CDR1 SGHKS and CDR2 YYEKEE (reference sequence). This CDR3 is built from 12 residues. The ends were cut back, 7 bases at V and 4 bases at J, with 11 bases in the middle. The CDR3 bases are TGTGCCAGCGCGGACAGTTTCTATGGCTACACCTTC. This gives the protein CASADSFYGYTF.

The chain has TRBV6-5 and TRBJ2-5; 13 bases fit TRBD2. The J call is uncertain, as TRBJ2-7 better fits the DNA end. The CDR3 extends over 18 amino acids. Germline V gene lookup returns CDR1 MNHEY and CDR2 SVGAGI. The CDR3 loop reads CASSLRGLAGVKGSEQYF. In DNA, the CDR3 is TGTGCCAGCAGTCTACGTGGACTAGCGGGAGTTAAGGGGAGCGAGCAGTACTTC.

The chain recombines TRBV6-2 or TRBV6-3 with TRBJ2-1; 10 bases match TRBD2. This CDR3 has 16 residues. After removal of 5 bases from V and 3 bases from J, the junction contained 7 bases not matched to a gene. From germline, CDR1 is MNHEY and CDR2 SVGEGT. The CDR3 here is CASSTRLAGSYNEQFF. Here the CDR3 DNA reads TGTGCCAGCAGTACTAGACTAGCGGGCAGCTACAATGAGCAGTTCTTC.

This clonotype has ten or more counts. The V gene is TRBV5-1, the J gene TRBJ2-1; 13 nucleotides line up with TRBD2. Germline lookup yields CDR1 SGHRS and CDR2 YFSETQ. The CDR3 loop spans 13 amino acids. V gave up 7 bases and J gave up 6 bases; unmatched junction bases: 1. The DNA of the CDR3 is TGCGCCAGCCGACTAGCGGGGGGCAATGAGCAGTTCTTC. Translation gives CASRLAGGNEQFF.

This clonotype was recorded many times. The chain uses TRBV20-1 and TRBJ2-5; tentative D call: TRBD2 (6 bases). The V and J ends lost 6 bases and 5 bases respectively, with 13 bases between them. Germline CDR1 reads DFQATT; CDR2 reads SNEGSKA (reference sequence). The CDR3 extends over 12 amino acids. CDR3 in amino acids: CSAKPGTETQYF. CDR3 DNA: TGCAGTGCCAAACCCGGGACTGAGACCCAGTACTTC.

This sequence joins TRBV12-3 or TRBV12-4 and TRBJ2-5; a weak D match, TRBD1 (6 bases). With the DNA end fitting TRBJ2-7 better, the J assignment may be wrong. CDR3 length: 14 residues. This chain's CDR3 is CASSFRRQVGEQYF. In DNA, the CDR3 is TGTGCCAGCAGTTTCCGAAGACAGGTCGGCGAGCAGTACTTC.

This clonotype was seen a few times. The gene calls are TRBV12-3 or TRBV12-4 and TRBJ2-1; D is tentatively TRBD1 or TRBD2 (5 bases each). Trimming took 5 bases from V and 1 from J, leaving 24 bases between them. The CDR3 contains 19 residues. CDR3 amino acids: CASSRLFRRDGVSYNEQFF. The CDR3 DNA follows: TGTGCCAGCAGTCGCTTATTCCGCCGGGACGGAGTTTCCTACAATGAGCAGTTCTTC.

The genes are TRBV7-2 and TRBJ2-1; 8 nucleotides match TRBD2. The ends lost 0 bases at V and 9 bases at J; junction bases unmatched: 13. Germline V gene lookup returns CDR1 SGHTA and CDR2 FQGNSA. The CDR3 runs 17 residues. In nucleotides, the CDR3 is TGTGCCAGCAGCTTAGCGGCCCGGACTAGCAGGAACAGTGAGCAGTTCTTC. Protein product: CASSLAARTSRNSEQFF. Variable domain in full (rest from reference TRBV7-2 and TRBJ2-1): GAGVSQSPSNKVTEKGKDVELRCDPISGHTALYWYRQSLGQGLEFLIYFQGNSAPDKSGLPSDRFSAERTGGSVSTLTIQRTQQEDSAVYLCASSLAARTSRNSEQFFGPGTRLTVL.

In this sample, this clonotype turned up a few times. The gene calls are TRBV3-1 and TRBJ2-1, with D perhaps TRBD2 (6 bases). Germline V gives CDR1 LGHDT, CDR2 YNNKEL (reference sequence). The length of the CDR3 is 16 residues. V lost 2 bases and J lost 1, with 12 bases in between. CDR3 in DNA: TGTGCCAGCAGCCAAACGGGAGCCCTATCCTACAATGAGCAGTTCTTC. Translation gives CASSQTGALSYNEQFF.

The chain couples TRBV24-1 to TRBJ2-6; D assignment may be TRBD1 or TRBD2 (5 bases each). Germline V CDR1 and CDR2: KGHDR, SFDVKD. The germline V and J ends were trimmed by 8 bases and 2 bases, with 18 bases remaining between them. The CDR3 contains 17 residues. Written as DNA, the CDR3 is TGTGCCACCACGAGTAAATCGTCGGGACCTGGGGCCAACGTCCTGACTTTC. This sequence encodes CATTSKSSGPGANVLTF.

The chain links TRBV20-1 to TRBJ1-4, with TRBD1 as a possible D gene (6 bases). The CDR3 runs to 13 residues. Germline values: CDR1 DFQATT, CDR2 SNEGSKA (reference sequence). Deletions cut 4 bases from V and 8 bases from J, with 14 bases between. The CDR3 here is CSATPGTYEKLFF. In DNA form, the CDR3 reads TGCAGTGCTACCCCCGGGACATACGAAAAACTGTTTTTT.

Concerning this clonotype: A read error may produce the germline difference seen at one junction end. The chain carries TRBV6-5 and TRBJ1-2; unclear D gene. The CDR3 length is 14 residues. The germline V gene has CDR1 MNHEY and CDR2 SVGAGI. CDR3: CAGSYDRAPYGYTF. Here the CDR3 DNA reads TGTGCCGGCAGTTACGACCGGGCCCCCTATGGCTACACCTTC.

This clonotype has only a few counts. This rearrangement joins TRBV24-1 to TRBJ2-5; 15 bases match TRBD2. Trimming removed 4 bases from V and 4 bases from J; junction bases left unmatched: 6. The CDR3 runs 17 residues. Germline lookup yields CDR1 KGHDR and CDR2 SFDVKD. CDR3 sequence (DNA): TGTGCCACCAGTGACTGGGGACTAGCGGGGGGAGGAGAGACCCAGTACTTC. This translates into CATSDWGLAGGGETQYF.

Points on this clonotype: A much bigger clone sits one base away, suggesting this may be a read error. The J gene is TRBJ1-2, the V gene TRBV2; no clear D. The CDR3 contains 12 residues. The germline V gene has CDR1 SNHLY and CDR2 FYNNEI. This CDR3 reads CTSSESGFGYTF. The CDR3 bases are TGTACCAGCAGTGAATCGGGGTTTGGCTACACCTTC.

The chain is built from TRBV29-1 and TRBJ2-7; TRBD2 is a possible D gene (5 bases). Germline V lookup: CDR1 SQVTM, CDR2 ANQGSEA. Trimming left V 8 bases short and J 3 bases short, with 14 bases between. The CDR3 is made up of 12 amino acids. Written as DNA, the CDR3 is TGCAGCACCCTAGGAGGCTTCTACGAGCAGTACTTC. Amino acids: CSTLGGFYEQYF.

A remark on this clonotype: A single base separates this from a much larger clone, so it may be a read error. The chain couples TRBV5-1 to TRBJ2-1; no clear D gene. Trimming removed 6 bases from V and 10 bases from J, with 11 bases in between. Germline V CDR1 and CDR2: SGHRS, YFSETQ. This CDR3 region has 11 residues. CDR3 DNA sequence: TGCGCCAGCAACTTAGCACAGGAGCAGTTCTTC. Protein: CASNLAQEQFF.

The chain employs TRBV6-1 and TRBJ2-5, with unresolved D. With the DNA end fitting TRBJ2-7 better, the J assignment may be wrong. The V gene's germline CDR1 is MNHNS and CDR2 SASEGT. This CDR3 has 13 residues. The CDR3 here is CASSEVAWGEQYF. The CDR3 DNA sequence: TGTGCCAGCAGTGAAGTGGCTTGGGGCGAGCAGTACTTC.

This clonotype appeared a few times. The chain has TRBV20-1 and TRBJ2-7, with 9 bases identical to TRBD1. Germline CDR1 and CDR2: DFQATT and SNEGSKA (reference sequence). The CDR3 extends over 17 amino acids. V lost 1 base to trimming and J lost 5 bases; unmatched junction nucleotides: 15. The DNA for the CDR3 is TGCAGTGCTAGAGCCCTGGGCCCGGGACAGGGCACCCACGAGCAGTACTTC. Translation: CSARALGPGQGTHEQYF.

The V call is TRBV18, the J call TRBJ2-5, with a tentative D call TRBD1 (5 bases). The CDR3 covers 13 residues. V lost 3 bases and J 4 bases, leaving 9 bases between the germline ends. Germline CDR1 is KGHSH and CDR2 is LQKENI. DNA of the CDR3: TGTGCCAGCTCACCTGCAGGGATAGAGACCCAGTACTTC. This translates into CASSPAGIETQYF.

This clonotype was counted many times. The chain has TRBV3-1 and TRBJ2-1; 7 bases agree with TRBD2. This CDR3 has 12 residues. The germline V gene encodes CDR1 LGHDT and CDR2 YNNKEL (reference sequence). The V and J ends lost 5 bases and 9 bases, in that order; junction bases with no gene match: 4. CDR3 sequence: CASSLAGLEQFF. The CDR3 DNA follows: TGTGCCAGCAGCTTAGCGGGTCTTGAGCAGTTCTTC.

In its sample, this clonotype was seen a few times. The rearrangement links TRBV20-1 to TRBJ1-2; maybe TRBD1 (6 bases). The CDR3 spans 12 residues. Germline V gene lookup returns CDR1 DFQATT and CDR2 SNEGSKA (reference sequence). The ends were cut back, 4 bases at V and 9 bases at J, with 15 bases in the middle. DNA of the CDR3: TGCAGTGCTAAGGGCAGGGGTTTCAGCTACACCTTC. This gives the protein CSAKGRGFSYTF.

This clonotype was seen more than once but under ten times. The chain recombines TRBV5-1 with TRBJ2-1; 9 bases are shared with TRBD2. The CDR3 runs to 16 residues. From germline, CDR1 is SGHRS and CDR2 YFSETQ. The V gene end was trimmed by 2 bases and the J gene end by 2 bases; junction bases not matched to a gene: 5. Here the CDR3 DNA reads TGCGCCAGCAGCTTTTTGCGGGGGGGAACCTACAATGAGCAGTTCTTC. This sequence encodes CASSFLRGGTYNEQFF.

The chain couples TRBV11-2 to TRBJ1-4, with 9 positions matching TRBD1. V shed 4 bases and J 10 bases; nucleotides not matched to a gene: 7. Germline CDR1 reads SGHAT; CDR2 reads FQNNGV. The CDR3 covers 14 residues. This CDR3 reads CASSSGTGRGKLFF. The CDR3 DNA reads as TGTGCCAGCAGCTCCGGGACAGGGCGCGGAAAACTGTTTTTT.

This clonotype was observed a few times. V gene TRBV27 combines with J gene TRBJ1-1, with D tentatively TRBD1 (6 bases). The germline gives CDR1 MNHEY, CDR2 SMNVEV (reference sequence). With 5 bases removed from V and 0 bases from J, the gap between germline ends came to 13 bases. CDR3 size: 15 residues. CDR3 loop: CASSLIRGVNTEAFF. The CDR3 region has the DNA TGTGCCAGCAGTCTAATAAGGGGGGTGAACACTGAAGCTTTCTTT.

The chain employs TRBV7-9 and TRBJ1-1; TRBD1 is a possible D gene (5 bases). Germline V CDR1 and CDR2: SEHNR, FQNEAQ (reference sequence). The CDR3 sequence is 13 residues long. Trimming removed 1 base from V and 8 bases from J, with 11 bases in between. Written as DNA, the CDR3 is TGTGCCAGCAGCTTAGGGGGGGGACGGGAAGCTTTCTTT. It specifies CASSLGGGREAFF.

This clonotype has just one count. The chain is built from TRBV5-1 and TRBJ2-1; 8 bases agree with TRBD1. Germline trimming cut 3 bases from V and 7 bases from J; bases unmatched to any gene: 3. CDR1 SGHRS and CDR2 YFSETQ come from the germline V gene. The CDR3 is 13 amino acids. The CDR3 here is CASSWGTGNEQFF. In nucleotides, the CDR3 is TGCGCCAGCAGCTGGGGGACAGGAAATGAGCAGTTCTTC.

The sample holds a few counts of this clonotype. This chain links TRBV11-2 with TRBJ1-4; TRBD1 is a possible D gene (6 bases). Germline-derived CDR1 and CDR2 are SGHAT and FQNNGV. This CDR3 is 17 amino acids long. V lost 5 bases and J lost 7, with 23 bases in between. The CDR3 DNA sequence: TGTGCCAGCAGCCCTCGGCGTACCGGGACAATAAGTGAAAAACTGTTTTTT. This gives the protein CASSPRRTGTISEKLFF.